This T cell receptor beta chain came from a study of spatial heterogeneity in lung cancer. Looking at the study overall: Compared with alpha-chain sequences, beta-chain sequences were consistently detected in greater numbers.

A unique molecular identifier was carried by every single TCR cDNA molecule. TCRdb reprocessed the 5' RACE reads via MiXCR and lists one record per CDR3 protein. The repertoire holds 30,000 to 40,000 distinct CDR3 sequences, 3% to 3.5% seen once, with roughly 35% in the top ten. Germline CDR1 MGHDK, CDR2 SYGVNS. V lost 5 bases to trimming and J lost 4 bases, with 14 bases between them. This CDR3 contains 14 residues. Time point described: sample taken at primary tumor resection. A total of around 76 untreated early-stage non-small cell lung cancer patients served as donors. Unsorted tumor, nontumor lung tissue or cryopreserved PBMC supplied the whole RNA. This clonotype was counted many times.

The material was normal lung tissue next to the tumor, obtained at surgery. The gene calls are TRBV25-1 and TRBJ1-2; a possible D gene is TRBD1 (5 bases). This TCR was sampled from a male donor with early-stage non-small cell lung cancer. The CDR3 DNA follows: TGTGCCAGCAGTCCCTGGGACTCCAGCTATGGCTACACCTTC. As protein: CASSPWDSSYGYTF.